The clone carrying this T cell receptor (beta chain) was found a few times. The entry originates in a study of T cells after yellow fever vaccination. TCRdb reprocessed the 5' RACE reads via MiXCR and lists one record per CDR3 protein. Among about 180,000 distinct CDR3 sequences, roughly 6.2% were seen once, and the ten largest hold under 3%. The sequence derives from a man aged 18 to 35 who received the YFV17D yellow fever vaccine. The source material was CD4+ T cells sorted from PBMCs, sampled on the day of the first yellow fever vaccination.

The CDR3: CASSLQGALSYNEQFF. The CDR3 DNA is TGCGCCAGCAGCCTACAGGGGGCTCTTTCCTACAATGAGCAGTTCTTC. This chain connects TRBV5-1 to TRBJ2-1; 9 bases are a match to TRBD1. This CDR3 comprises 16 residues. J was trimmed by 1 base and V by 4 bases; bases with no gene match: 6. The germline V gene encodes CDR1 SGHRS and CDR2 YFSETQ.